Following are 25 T cell receptor beta chains from one sample sequenced in a study of technical replicates of blood from a handful of donors. Only in-frame clones appear in the TCRdb table, and some are missing; sequencing was by immunoSEQ multiplex PCR. This sample has 10,000 to 15,000 clones, with over 85% found just once. Source material: PBMCs. The receptors here all came from a human donor in good health.

The rearrangement uses TRBV2 and TRBJ2-7; the D is unclear. The CDR3 covers 11 residues. CDR1 is SNHLY and CDR2 is FYNNEI in the germline V gene. With 7 bases removed from V and 1 base from J, the gap between germline ends came to 5 bases. As DNA, the CDR3 is TGTGCCAGCACAGGTTCCTACGAGCAGTACTTC. Its translation: CASTGSYEQYF.

The chain is built from TRBV4-2 and TRBJ2-7; 11 nucleotides line up with TRBD2. Trimming took 5 bases from V and 9 from J; bases not matched to a gene: 9. The CDR3 sequence is 14 residues long. CDR1 is LGHNA, CDR2 YNFKEQ, per germline. The CDR3 nucleotides are TGTGCCAGCAGCGTCACTAGCGGGAGCTGGGTGCAGTACTTC. Translation: CASSVTSGSWVQYF.

The count of this clone is one. V is TRBV7-8 and J is TRBJ2-2; 13 bases are a match to TRBD2. V lost 9 bases to trimming and J lost 0 bases; unmatched junction nucleotides: 7. Germline values: CDR1 SGHVS, CDR2 FQNEAQ. This CDR3 has 17 amino acids. CDR3 DNA sequence: TGTGCCAGTACCCGGACTAGCGGGAGTACGAACACCGGGGAGCTGTTTTTT. This gives the protein CASTRTSGSTNTGELFF.

The chain joins TRBV30 to TRBJ1-5; 7 bases are shared with TRBD1. The CDR3 extends over 13 amino acids. V gave up 5 bases and J gave up 6 bases; unmatched junction bases: 7. Germline lookup yields CDR1 GTSNPN and CDR2 SVGIG (reference sequence). The CDR3 spells CAWDRGGGQPQHF. In nucleotides, the CDR3 is TGTGCCTGGGACCGAGGGGGCGGTCAGCCCCAGCATTTT.

The J gene is TRBJ1-5, the V gene TRBV2, with D unresolved. V dropped 3 bases and J dropped 5 bases, with 5 bases sitting between them. The CDR3 sequence is 12 residues long. Per germline, CDR1 SNHLY and CDR2 FYNNEI. Here the CDR3 reads CASSDEDQPQHF. DNA for the CDR3: TGTGCCAGCAGTGATGAGGATCAGCCCCAGCATTTT.

The rearrangement joins TRBV7-9 to TRBJ2-3; 11 bases are a match to TRBD1. V shed 0 bases and J 4 bases; nucleotides not matched to a gene: 3. The CDR3 covers 16 residues. Per the germline V gene, CDR1 is SEHNR and CDR2 is FQNEAQ (reference sequence). The CDR3 DNA reads TGTGCCAGCAGCTTAGCTGGGGGACAGGGGGCAGATACGCAGTATTTT. Protein product: CASSLAGGQGADTQYF.

This chain connects TRBV6-4 to TRBJ2-1, with TRBD1 identical over 9 bases. Germline CDR1 MRHNA, CDR2 SNTAGT. The CDR3 has 15 residues. The V segment lost 0 bases and the J segment 7 bases; nucleotides outside the gene matches: 4. Here the CDR3 DNA reads TGTGCCAGCAGTGACTCGATGACAGGGGGTAATGAGCAGTTCTTC. Its protein product is CASSDSMTGGNEQFF.

The genes are TRBV5-1 and TRBJ2-2, with 7 bases matching TRBD1. Germline CDR1 reads SGHRS; CDR2 reads YFSETQ. The V and J ends lost 4 bases and 6 bases, in that order; junction bases with no gene match: 6. This CDR3 has 14 residues. DNA for the CDR3: TGCGCCAGCAGCATCGGACAGGCGCCCGGGGAGCTGTTTTTT. Protein sequence: CASSIGQAPGELFF. The variable domain in full, with the rest retrieved from reference TRBV5-1 and TRBJ2-2, is KAGVTQTPRYLIKTRGQQVTLSCSPISGHRSVSWYQQTPGQGLQFLFEYFSETQRNKGNFPGRFSGRQFSNSRSEMNVSTLELGDSALYLCASSIGQAPGELFFGEGSRLTVL.

The gene calls are TRBV6-5 and TRBJ2-1, with 9 bases fitting TRBD2. J was trimmed by 5 bases and V by 6 bases; bases with no gene match: 5. Germline loops: CDR1 MNHEY, CDR2 SVGAGI. This CDR3 contains 14 residues. The CDR3 loop is CASSRLAANNEQFF. Here the CDR3 DNA reads TGTGCCAGCAGCAGACTAGCGGCTAACAATGAGCAGTTCTTC.

The chain combines TRBV5-5 with TRBJ2-4; 9 bases are a match to TRBD1. This CDR3 spans 16 amino acids. Losses at the gene ends were 0 bases for V and 0 bases for J; bases not matched to a gene: 1. Per germline, CDR1 SGHKS and CDR2 YYEKEE (reference sequence). The CDR3 spells CASSLGDREAKNIQYF. DNA of the CDR3: TGTGCCAGCAGCTTGGGGGACAGGGAAGCCAAAAACATTCAGTACTTC. The complete variable domain, with remaining parts taken from reference TRBV5-5 and TRBJ2-4, reads DAGVTQSPTHLIKTRGQQVTLRCSPISGHKSVSWYQQVLGQGPQFIFQYYEKEERGRGNFPDRFSARQFPNYSSELNVNALLLGDSALYLCASSLGDREAKNIQYFGAGTRLSVL.

This clone was seen more than once but under ten times. This chain joins TRBV18 and TRBJ2-7; D is perhaps TRBD2 (5 bases). The CDR3 covers 14 residues. Germline CDR1 reads KGHSH; CDR2 reads LQKENI. Trimming removed 5 bases at V and 1 base at J, with 12 bases between. As DNA, the CDR3 is TGTGCCAGCTCATCCGGGGTCGGGTCCTACGAGCAGTACTTC. Protein: CASSSGVGSYEQYF.

The rearrangement joins TRBV6-5 to TRBJ2-7; 8 nucleotides line up with TRBD1. The ends lost 4 bases at V and 3 bases at J; junction bases unmatched: 8. Germline V gives CDR1 MNHEY, CDR2 SVGAGI. The CDR3 consists of 15 residues. This CDR3 is CASSSLTGALYEQYF. DNA of the CDR3: TGTGCCAGCAGTTCCTTGACAGGGGCCCTCTACGAGCAGTACTTC.

V gene TRBV18 combines with J gene TRBJ1-5, with a tentative D call TRBD1 (6 bases). The CDR3 consists of 14 residues. Germline V gene lookup returns CDR1 KGHSH and CDR2 LQKENI. V was clipped by 4 bases and J by 3 bases, with 10 bases between them. The CDR3 sequence: CASSLEGVNQPQHF. For the CDR3, the DNA is TGTGCCAGCTCACTCGAGGGGGTCAATCAGCCCCAGCATTTT.

The rearrangement uses TRBV28 and TRBJ2-6; a weak D match, TRBD2 (6 bases). The germline V gene encodes CDR1 MDHEN and CDR2 SYDVKM. This CDR3 comprises 15 residues. V was trimmed by 0 bases and J by 3 bases, leaving 6 bases between them. CDR3 protein: CASSLWGGGANVLTF. In nucleotides, the CDR3 is TGTGCCAGCAGTTTATGGGGAGGTGGGGCCAACGTCCTGACTTTC.

The chain combines TRBV2 with TRBJ1-1, with D perhaps TRBD1 (5 bases). V was trimmed by 7 bases and J by 1 base, leaving 10 bases between them. The CDR3 length is 13 residues. CDR1 is SNHLY, CDR2 FYNNEI, per germline. The CDR3 here is CASTLTENTEAFF. The CDR3 DNA is TGTGCCAGCACCCTGACAGAGAACACTGAAGCTTTCTTT.

The chain links TRBV9 to TRBJ2-6; D not certain. Germline values: CDR1 SGDLS, CDR2 YYNGEE. Deletions cut 4 bases from V and 4 bases from J, with 12 bases between. This CDR3 is built from 15 residues. In DNA, the CDR3 is TGTGCCAGCAGCCCGCCAGTCCCCGGGGCCAACGTCCTGACTTTC. Translating it yields CASSPPVPGANVLTF.

The chain is built from TRBV6-1 and TRBJ2-7; TRBD2 aligns across 8 bases. J lost 2 bases, V lost 6 bases, and 9 bases had no gene match. This CDR3 has 15 amino acids. Germline values: CDR1 MNHNS, CDR2 SASEGT. Here the CDR3 DNA reads TGTGCCAGCAGCGGCGGCCAGCGGGAGACCTACGAGCAGTACTTC. As protein: CASSGGQRETYEQYF.

The rearrangement uses TRBV7-6 and TRBJ2-1; D is perhaps TRBD1 (6 bases). Trimming removed 3 bases from V and 0 bases from J, with 15 bases in between. The CDR3 is 17 amino acids. Germline values: CDR1 SGHVS, CDR2 FNYEAQ. The DNA of the CDR3 is TGTGCCAGCAGCTTGTTTACAGGGACAAACTCCTACAATGAGCAGTTCTTC. The encoded protein is CASSLFTGTNSYNEQFF. The whole variable domain, filled in from reference TRBV7-6 and TRBJ2-1, reads GAGVSQSPRYKVTKRGQDVALRCDPISGHVSLYWYRQALGQGPEFLTYFNYEAQQDKSGLPNDRFSAERPEGSISTLTIQRTEQRDSAMYRCASSLFTGTNSYNEQFFGPGTRLTVL.

This chain uses TRBV5-1 with TRBJ2-2; D unresolved. Germline assignment: CDR1 SGHRS and CDR2 YFSETQ. The CDR3 loop spans 14 amino acids. V gave up 6 bases and J gave up 3 bases, with 12 bases separating them. The CDR3 coding sequence is TGCGCCAGCACCCTGAATCAGTACACCGGGGAGCTGTTTTTT. Protein sequence: CASTLNQYTGELFF.

The chain has TRBV2 and TRBJ2-6; D might be TRBD1 (6 bases). The CDR3 extends over 18 amino acids. The germline V gene has CDR1 SNHLY and CDR2 FYNNEI. V gave up 3 bases and J gave up 0 bases, with 15 bases separating them. The CDR3 region is CASSDRQVTYSGANVLTF. For the CDR3, the DNA is TGTGCCAGCAGTGATAGACAGGTGACGTACTCTGGGGCCAACGTCCTGACTTTC.

The V gene is TRBV5-1, the J gene TRBJ1-1, with D maybe TRBD1 (5 bases). V was cut by 0 bases and J by 4 bases, with 7 bases left in between. This CDR3 region has 13 residues. CDR1 is SGHRS and CDR2 is YFSETQ in the germline V gene. As DNA, the CDR3 is TGCGCCAGCAGCTTGGTAGGGGCCACTGAAGCTTTCTTT. The encoded protein is CASSLVGATEAFF.

The chain combines TRBV28 with TRBJ1-1, with D possibly matching TRBD1 (6 bases). CDR3 length: 12 amino acids. The germline CDR1 and CDR2 sequences are MDHEN and SYDVKM. Trimming took off 4 bases at V and 8 bases at J, with 11 bases between the two ends. CDR3 region: CASSSTDREAFF. CDR3 nucleotides: TGTGCCAGCAGTTCGACGGACAGAGAAGCTTTCTTT.

This chain joins TRBV5-1 and TRBJ2-1; D perhaps matches TRBD2 (5 bases). The CDR3 has 14 residues. V was cut by 0 bases and J by 7 bases, with 11 bases left in between. The germline V gene has CDR1 SGHRS and CDR2 YFSETQ. CDR3 sequence: CASSLDRGGNEQFF. In nucleotides, the CDR3 is TGCGCCAGCAGCTTGGACCGGGGTGGGAATGAGCAGTTCTTC.

The chain recombines TRBV6-1 with TRBJ2-5; no clear D. Between the trimmed V and J ends, which lost 5 bases and 6 bases, there was a span of 7 bases. Germline V gene lookup returns CDR1 MNHNS and CDR2 SASEGT. The CDR3 loop spans 11 amino acids. The CDR3 DNA reads as TGTGCCAGCAGTTTTACTCAGACCCAGTACTTC. Encoded protein: CASSFTQTQYF.

This chain uses TRBV6-4 with TRBJ2-1; 8 bases are a match to TRBD1. CDR1 and CDR2 from the germline V gene are MRHNA and SNTAGT. This CDR3 has 17 amino acids. The V and J ends lost 5 bases and 6 bases, in that order; junction bases with no gene match: 15. CDR3 DNA sequence: TGTGCCAGCAGTTTATCAGGGGGCCGCACGGCGCTCAATGAGCAGTTCTTC. Its translation is CASSLSGGRTALNEQFF.